The 15 T cell receptor beta chains given below trace back to one sample, sequenced in a study of shared clonotypes between healthy human individuals (dated by TCRdb to the early 2020s). The method behind the library was the immunoSEQ multiplex PCR assay. TCRdb limited this immuneACCESS table to in-frame rearrangements with V and J called. A share of clones is missing; checked studies link under half to unresolved V genes, and the rest is unexplained. For this sample the table gives 2 million to 3 million clones, of which roughly 93% were detected only once. Of the sample, 0.36% is held by the ten largest clones. Source material: naive CD4+ T cells from PBMCs. Explained via the paper, the cell subset or site label denotes: CD45RA+ positively selected. All receptors derive from a man younger than 30 in good health. Some clones in this sample may be carry-over from other donors' samples.

The V and J genes are TRBV28 and TRBJ1-2; no firm D call. CDR3 length: 12 residues. Deletions cut 2 bases from V and 6 bases from J, with 7 bases between. Germline lookup yields CDR1 MDHEN and CDR2 SYDVKM. The CDR3 DNA follows: TGTGCCAGCAGTTTAAGTGAGGATGGCTACACCTTC. It specifies CASSLSEDGYTF.

Only one count was recorded for this clone. The rearrangement uses TRBV11-3 and TRBJ2-2; D gene ambiguous. With 2 bases removed from V and 6 bases from J, the gap between germline ends came to 13 bases. This CDR3 spans 15 amino acids. Germline CDR1 SGHNT, CDR2 YENEEA. The CDR3 loop is CASSLFRVVAGELFF. Here the CDR3 DNA reads TGTGCCAGCAGCTTATTCCGGGTCGTCGCCGGGGAGCTGTTTTTT. The whole variable domain, filled in from reference TRBV11-3 and TRBJ2-2, reads EAGVVQSPRYKIIEKKQPVAFWCNPISGHNTLYWYLQNLGQGPELLIRYENEEAVDDSQLPKDRFSAERLKGVDSTLKIQPAELGDSAVYLCASSLFRVVAGELFFGEGSRLTVL.

The genes are TRBV15 and TRBJ1-4, with D uncertain. CDR1 and CDR2 (germline): LNHNV, YYDKDF (reference sequence). The CDR3 is 13 amino acids. The ends were cut back, 9 bases at V and 4 bases at J, with 12 bases in the middle. CDR3 DNA: TGTGCCACGGGAGTGCGCGTTAATGAAAAACTGTTTTTT. It codes for CATGVRVNEKLFF.

V gene TRBV10-3 combines with J gene TRBJ1-2, with 10 nucleotides matching TRBD1. This CDR3 is 15 amino acids long. V was pared by 3 bases and J by 4 bases, with 5 bases of the junction left unmatched. Germline CDR1 ENHRY, CDR2 SYGVKD. The CDR3 spells CAISDQGQGTYGYTF. CDR3 nucleotides: TGTGCCATCAGTGATCAGGGACAGGGGACCTATGGCTACACCTTC.

The chain employs TRBV11-2 and TRBJ2-7, with 9 bases fitting TRBD1. CDR3 length: 16 residues. Germline CDR1 and CDR2: SGHAT and FQNNGV. The ends lost 5 bases at V and 2 bases at J; junction bases unmatched: 10. The CDR3 loop reads CASSRPAGTGTYEQYF. The CDR3 DNA follows: TGTGCCAGCAGCCGCCCTGCCGGGACAGGGACCTACGAGCAGTACTTC.

The chain combines TRBV19 with TRBJ2-5; 11 nucleotides match TRBD2. The CDR3 consists of 21 residues. The junction had 23 bases not matched to a gene; V was cut back by 3 bases and J by 5 bases. Germline assignment: CDR1 LNHDA and CDR2 SQIVND (reference sequence). The CDR3 coding sequence is TGTGCCAGTAGTATGAGGGTGCCGCTAGCGGGAGGAGTAGGTTTCTTCGAGACCCAGTACTTC. This translates into CASSMRVPLAGGVGFFETQYF.

The chain carries TRBV19 and TRBJ2-1, with D perhaps matching TRBD1 (5 bases). CDR3 length: 16 amino acids. Germline lookup yields CDR1 LNHDA and CDR2 SQIVND (reference sequence). V lost 2 bases, J lost 1 base, and 12 bases lay in between. CDR3 in amino acids: CASSIKGIGSYNEQFF. Written as DNA, the CDR3 is TGTGCCAGTAGTATAAAGGGGATTGGGTCCTACAATGAGCAGTTCTTC.

This clone appeared a few times. Other DNA sequences in this sample translate to the same CDR3. Here the CDR3 DNA reads TGTGCCAGTAGCATCCGGGGGTTTAACTATGGCTACACCTTC. Its translation is CASSIRGFNYGYTF. J is TRBJ1-2 and V is TRBV19, with a tentative D call TRBD1 (5 bases). With 6 bases removed from V and 1 base from J, the gap between germline ends came to 12 bases. The germline CDR1 and CDR2 sequences are LNHDA and SQIVND (reference sequence). This CDR3 spans 14 amino acids.

J is TRBJ1-1 and V is TRBV2; 7 bases agree with TRBD1. This CDR3 region has 18 residues. J was trimmed by 3 bases and V by 6 bases; bases with no gene match: 19. Per germline, CDR1 SNHLY and CDR2 FYNNEI. CDR3 sequence reads: CASRRTGRGRESDTEAFF. The DNA of the CDR3 is TGTGCCAGCAGGAGGACGGGCAGGGGGAGGGAGTCGGACACTGAAGCTTTCTTT.

The chain is built from TRBV5-4 and TRBJ2-3, with D tentatively TRBD1 (7 bases). The germline CDR1 and CDR2 sequences are SGHNT and YYREEE (reference sequence). The CDR3 runs to 17 residues. The V end lost 4 bases, the J end lost 4 bases, and 22 bases lay between the germline ends. The CDR3 loop reads CASSRKGQGGWSDTQYF. The CDR3 DNA sequence: TGTGCCAGCAGCCGAAAGGGTCAGGGGGGATGGTCAGATACGCAGTATTTT.

The chain combines TRBV4-3 with TRBJ2-1, with 11 bases that match TRBD2. The germline V gene has CDR1 LGHNA and CDR2 YSLEER. CDR3 length equals 15 residues. V was clipped by 0 bases and J by 10 bases; unmatched bases: 5. DNA of the CDR3: TGCGCCAGCAGCCAAGAAAGACTAGCGGGACGAGAGCAGTTCTTC. The encoded protein is CASSQERLAGREQFF.

The chain couples TRBV12-5 to TRBJ2-1; 12 nucleotides agree with TRBD2. J was trimmed by 5 bases and V by 5 bases; bases with no gene match: 1. CDR3 length: 14 amino acids. From germline, CDR1 is LGHNT and CDR2 FRNRAP. CDR3 loop: CASGPSGGDNEQFF. CDR3 nucleotide sequence: TGTGCTAGTGGTCCTAGCGGGGGGGACAATGAGCAGTTCTTC.

Worth noting for this clone: Other DNA variants within this sample encode the same CDR3. V and J are TRBV2 and TRBJ2-7; D not resolved. CDR1 and CDR2 from the germline V gene are SNHLY and FYNNEI. The CDR3 loop spans 11 amino acids. The V and J ends lost 3 bases and 5 bases respectively, with 5 bases between them. The CDR3 reads CASSEADEQYF. The DNA of the CDR3 is TGTGCCAGCAGTGAGGCGGACGAGCAGTACTTC.

This clone was observed once. The CDR3 loop reads CASRGPGQVGEQYF. The CDR3 DNA follows: TGTGCCAGCAGAGGACCGGGGCAGGTGGGCGAGCAGTACTTC. The chain employs TRBV28 and TRBJ2-7, with D perhaps TRBD1 or TRBD2 (5 bases each). The V and J ends lost 6 bases and 6 bases respectively, with 18 bases between them. CDR3 length: 14 residues. Germline V lookup: CDR1 MDHEN, CDR2 SYDVKM.

V is TRBV2 and J is TRBJ2-3, with TRBD1 identical over 7 bases. V gave up 7 bases and J gave up 1 base; unmatched junction bases: 5. The CDR3 totals 14 residues. CDR1 SNHLY and CDR2 FYNNEI come from the germline V gene. This chain's CDR3 is CASNPQGRTDTQYF. CDR3 DNA: TGTGCCAGCAACCCACAGGGGCGCACAGATACGCAGTATTTT. The entire variable domain, with the rest obtained from reference TRBV2 and TRBJ2-3, is as follows: EPEVTQTPSHQVTQMGQEVILRCVPISNHLYFYWYRQILGQKVEFLVSFYNNEISEKSEIFDDQFSVERPDGSNFTLKIRSTKLEDSAMYFCASNPQGRTDTQYFGPGTRLTVL.